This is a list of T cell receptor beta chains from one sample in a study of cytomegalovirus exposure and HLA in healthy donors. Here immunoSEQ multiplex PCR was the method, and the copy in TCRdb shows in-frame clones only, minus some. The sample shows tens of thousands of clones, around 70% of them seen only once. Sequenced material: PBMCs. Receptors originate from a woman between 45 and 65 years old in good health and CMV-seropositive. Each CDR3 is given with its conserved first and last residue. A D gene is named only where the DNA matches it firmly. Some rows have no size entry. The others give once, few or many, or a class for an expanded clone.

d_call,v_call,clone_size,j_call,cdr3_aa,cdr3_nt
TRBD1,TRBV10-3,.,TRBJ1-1,CAISVVDRGTEAFF,TGTGCCATCAGTGTCGTGGACAGGGGAACTGAAGCTTTCTTT
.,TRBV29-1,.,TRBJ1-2,CSVADSGYTF,TGCAGCGTGGCTGACAGTGGCTACACCTTC
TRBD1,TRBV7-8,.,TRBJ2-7,CASSLQQGVGEQYF,TGTGCCAGCAGCTTACAACAGGGGGTTGGTGAGCAGTACTTC
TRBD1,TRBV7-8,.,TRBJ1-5,CASSFRSPLRDRVISNQPQHF,TGTGCCAGCAGCTTCCGAAGCCCATTACGGGACAGGGTAATTAGCAATCAGCCCCAGCATTTT
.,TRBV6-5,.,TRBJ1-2,CASSPTWGGIVF,TGTGCCAGCAGCCCGACGTGGGGGGGGATCGTCTTC
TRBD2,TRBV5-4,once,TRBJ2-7,CASSLSLGLAGESYEQYF,TGTGCCAGCAGCTTGTCTTTGGGACTAGCGGGGGAAAGCTACGAGCAGTACTTC
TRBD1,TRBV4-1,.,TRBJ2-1,CASSPRDRGISYNEQFF,TGCGCCAGCAGCCCGAGGGACAGGGGAATTTCCTACAATGAGCAGTTCTTC
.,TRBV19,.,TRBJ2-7,CASSISRTSSYEQYF,TGTGCCAGTAGTATTTCCAGAACAAGCTCCTACGAGCAGTACTTC
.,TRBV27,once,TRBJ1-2,CASSYRQPSNYGYTF,TGTGCCAGCAGTTATCGACAGCCGTCTAACTATGGCTACACCTTC
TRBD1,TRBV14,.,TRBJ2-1,CASSQGQGAFNEQFF,TGTGCCAGCAGCCAAGGACAGGGGGCGTTCAATGAGCAGTTCTTC
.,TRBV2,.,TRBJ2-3,CASSELSEGTQYF,TGTGCCAGCAGTGAGTTGTCGGAGGGTACGCAGTATTTT
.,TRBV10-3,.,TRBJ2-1,CAISEGPGKRNYNEQFF,TGTGCCATCAGTGAGGGTCCTGGGAAGCGGAACTACAATGAGCAGTTCTTC
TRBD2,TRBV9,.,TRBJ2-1,CASSVGGGAYSEQFF,TGTGCCAGCAGCGTCGGCGGGGGGGCCTATAGTGAGCAGTTCTTC
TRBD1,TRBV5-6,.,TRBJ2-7,CASRRQGLNEQYF,TGTGCCAGCAGGAGACAGGGTTTGAACGAGCAGTACTTC
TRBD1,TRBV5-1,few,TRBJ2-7,CASSLATDRGYEQYF,TGCGCCAGCAGCTTGGCCACAGACAGGGGCTACGAGCAGTACTTC
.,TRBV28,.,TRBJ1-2,CASSSRGGNHGYTF,TGTGCCAGCAGCTCCCGGGGGGGCAACCATGGCTACACCTTC
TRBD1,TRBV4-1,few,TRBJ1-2,CASSQAGAGTGVYGYTF,TGCGCCAGCAGCCAAGCTGGCGCCGGGACAGGGGTCTATGGCTACACCTTC
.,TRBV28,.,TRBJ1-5,CASRGGQKVQPQHF,TGTGCCAGCAGGGGGGGGCAGAAGGTTCAGCCCCAGCATTTT
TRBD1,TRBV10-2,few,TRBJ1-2,CATTTGVHYGYTF,TGCGCCACCACGACAGGGGTTCACTATGGCTACACCTTC
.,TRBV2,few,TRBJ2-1,CASSEGLSGYNEQFF,TGTGCCAGCAGTGAAGGGCTTAGCGGTTACAATGAGCAGTTCTTC
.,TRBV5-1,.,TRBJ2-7,CASSLEHLYEQYF,TGCGCCAGCAGCTTGGAGCACCTCTACGAGCAGTACTTC
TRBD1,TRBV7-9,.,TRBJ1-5,CASSLYSGGPDNQPQHF,TGTGCCAGCAGCTTATATTCAGGGGGACCCGACAATCAGCCCCAGCATTTT
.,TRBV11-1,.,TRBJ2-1,CASSSTTAWDLNEQFF,TGTGCCAGCAGCTCCACGACAGCATGGGATTTGAATGAGCAGTTCTTC
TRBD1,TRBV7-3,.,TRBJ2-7,CASSPGTGRDEQYF,TGTGCCAGCAGCCCTGGGACAGGGAGGGACGAGCAGTACTTC
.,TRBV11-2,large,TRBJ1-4,CASSSVHRNPFF,TGTGCCAGCAGCTCTGTACACAGGAATCCGTTTTTT
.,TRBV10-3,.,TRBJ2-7,CATATSYYEQYF,TGTGCCACGGCGACTAGTTACTACGAGCAGTACTTC
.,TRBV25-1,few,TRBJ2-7,CATQLLYEQYF,TGTGCCACCCAATTACTCTACGAGCAGTACTTC
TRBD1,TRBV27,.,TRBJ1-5,CASSLGPGGMEPQHF,TGTGCCAGCAGTTTAGGACCAGGGGGAATGGAGCCCCAGCATTTT
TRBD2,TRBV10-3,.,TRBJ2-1,CAIAPGLAGAHEQFF,TGTGCCATTGCCCCCGGACTAGCGGGAGCCCATGAGCAGTTCTTC
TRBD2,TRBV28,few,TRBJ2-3,CASSYPNPRHTTSHGDTQYF,TGTGCCAGCAGTTACCCAAACCCACGCCACACGACTAGCCACGGGGATACGCAGTATTTT
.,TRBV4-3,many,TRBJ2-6,CASSQEYGSGANVLTF,TGCGCCAGCAGCCAAGAGTACGGCTCTGGGGCCAACGTCCTGACTTTC
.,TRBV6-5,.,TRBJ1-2,CASSYSIQGSYGYTF,TGTGCCAGCAGTTACTCTATACAGGGTAGCTATGGCTACACCTTC
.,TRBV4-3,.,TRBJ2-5,CASSQDTIQETQYF,TGCGCCAGCAGCCAAGACACTATTCAGGAGACCCAGTACTTC
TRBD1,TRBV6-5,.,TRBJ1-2,CASSYATGARGGYTF,TGTGCCAGCAGTTACGCGACAGGGGCGCGAGGTGGCTACACCTTC
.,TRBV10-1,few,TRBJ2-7,CASTPRGSKADEQYF,TGCGCCAGCACTCCAAGGGGCTCCAAGGCGGACGAGCAGTACTTC
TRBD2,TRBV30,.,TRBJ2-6,CACDSGGDNVLTF,TGTGCCTGCGATAGCGGGGGAGACAACGTCCTGACTTTC
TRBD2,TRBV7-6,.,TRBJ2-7,CASSLEGSGRIYEQYF,TGTGCCAGCAGCTTAGAGGGTAGCGGGAGAATCTACGAGCAGTACTTC
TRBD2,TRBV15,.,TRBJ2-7,CATRSGRAYEQYF,TGTGCCACGAGAAGCGGGAGGGCCTACGAGCAGTACTTC
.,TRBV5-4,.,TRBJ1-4,CASSFFSGEKLFF,TGTGCCAGCAGCTTCTTTTCGGGTGAAAAACTGTTTTTT
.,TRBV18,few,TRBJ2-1,CASSPTTGPGGSGSYNEQFF,TGTGCCAGCTCACCTACAACGGGGCCTGGGGGGTCTGGCTCCTACAATGAGCAGTTCTTC
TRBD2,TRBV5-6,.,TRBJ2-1,CASSFELAGGSNEQFF,TGTGCCAGCAGCTTCGAACTAGCGGGGGGAAGCAATGAGCAGTTCTTC
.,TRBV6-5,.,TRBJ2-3,CASSRNRETDTQYF,TGTGCCAGCAGTCGGAACAGGGAGACGGATACGCAGTATTTT
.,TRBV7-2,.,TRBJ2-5,CASSFRLNRGVGTQETQYF,TGTGCCAGCAGCTTCAGATTAAACAGGGGAGTGGGGACTCAAGAGACCCAGTACTTC
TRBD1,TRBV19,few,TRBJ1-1,CASSITRDREAFF,TGTGCCAGTAGTATTACCCGGGACAGGGAAGCTTTCTTT
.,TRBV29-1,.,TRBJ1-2,CSVGQPGYGYTF,TGCAGCGTCGGACAGCCAGGCTATGGCTACACCTTC
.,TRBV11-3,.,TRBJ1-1,CASSLNGALGTEAFF,TGTGCCAGCAGCTTAAATGGGGCGTTGGGCACTGAAGCTTTCTTT
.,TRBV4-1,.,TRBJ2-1,CASSSRTFYNEQFF,TGCGCCAGCAGCTCCCGGACTTTCTACAATGAGCAGTTCTTC
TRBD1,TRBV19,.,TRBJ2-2,CASSTFDRDGELFF,TGTGCCAGTAGTACCTTCGACAGGGACGGGGAGCTGTTTTTT
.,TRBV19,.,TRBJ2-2,CASNSQANTGELFF,TGTGCCAGTAACAGTCAAGCGAACACCGGGGAGCTGTTTTTT
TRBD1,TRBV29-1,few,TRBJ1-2,CSVSDRGDGYTF,TGCAGCGTCTCCGACAGGGGAGACGGCTACACCTTC